The 23 T cell receptor beta chains listed next were all sequenced from one sample in a study of blood T cell repertoires in COVID-19. Sequenced by immunoSEQ multiplex PCR; TCRdb stores in-frame clones only, minus some. The repertoire consists of about 54,000 clones, with 75% to 90% occurring once and the leading ten covering about 5.8%. The sample was peripheral blood. These receptors originate from a human donor in a cohort sampled during active COVID-19.

CDR3 protein: CASSDDWDRGQETQYF. For the CDR3, the DNA is TGTGCCAGCAGTGATGATTGGGACAGGGGGCAAGAGACCCAGTACTTC. This chain uses TRBV6-1 with TRBJ2-5, with 11 positions matching TRBD1. The CDR3 runs to 16 residues. CDR1 MNHNS and CDR2 SASEGT come from the germline V gene. J gave up 2 bases and V 3 bases, and 5 bases lay outside the gene matches.

V usage is TRBV5-4 and J usage is TRBJ2-3; D might be TRBD1 (7 bases). The CDR3 extends over 18 amino acids. CDR1 and CDR2 (germline): SGHNT, YYREEE (reference sequence). The ends were cut back, 0 bases at V and 8 bases at J, with 25 bases in the middle. The DNA of the CDR3 is TGTGCCAGCAGCTTGGATCTGGGGGCGGGCGTCCAGGGGGGTACGCAGTATTTT. It specifies CASSLDLGAGVQGGTQYF.

The chain uses TRBV12-5 and TRBJ1-3; no clear D. V was cut by 3 bases and J by 9 bases, with 6 bases left in between. CDR1 is LGHNT and CDR2 is FRNRAP in the germline V gene. The CDR3 length is 11 residues. CDR3 DNA: TGTGCTAGTGGTTTTCTCCCCACCATATATTTT. Protein sequence: CASGFLPTIYF.

The rearrangement joins TRBV28 to TRBJ2-7; the D is unclear. Looked up from germline, CDR1 is MDHEN and CDR2 is SYDVKM. Trimming took 1 base from V and 6 from J, leaving 7 bases between them. The CDR3 covers 12 residues. As DNA, the CDR3 is TGTGCCAGCAGTTTATCCTTGTTCGAGCAGTACTTC. Amino acids: CASSLSLFEQYF.

This chain joins TRBV6-5 and TRBJ1-2; D gene uncertain. Deletions cut 8 bases from V and 4 bases from J, with 8 bases between. CDR1 is MNHEY, CDR2 SVGAGI, per germline. The CDR3 extends over 11 amino acids. CDR3 nucleotides: TGTGCCAGCCGCACAACCTATGGCTACACCTTC. Translation gives CASRTTYGYTF.

The chain is built from TRBV5-1 and TRBJ1-4; a weak D match, TRBD1 (5 bases). Trimming stripped 2 bases from V and 7 bases from J, with 21 bases between. The length of the CDR3 is 17 residues. Germline V gene data show CDR1 as SGHRS and CDR2 as YFSETQ. The CDR3 spells CASSFTSRAGGSEKLFF. The DNA for the CDR3 is TGCGCCAGCAGCTTCACCTCCAGGGCGGGGGGAAGTGAAAAACTGTTTTTT.

The chain recombines TRBV5-1 with TRBJ2-3, with D uncertain. Germline-derived CDR1 and CDR2 are SGHRS and YFSETQ. Trimming stripped 0 bases from V and 6 bases from J, with 8 bases between. The CDR3 is made up of 13 amino acids. The CDR3, as DNA: TGCGCCAGCAGCTTGGAAAAACTCGATACGCAGTATTTT. Translation: CASSLEKLDTQYF.

This clone was seen a few times. The chain recombines TRBV12-5 with TRBJ1-1, with D unresolved. V gave up 1 base and J gave up 1 base, with 4 bases separating them. The CDR3 sequence is 13 residues long. Germline V gene data show CDR1 as LGHNT and CDR2 as FRNRAP. The CDR3 region has the DNA TGTGCTAGTGGTTTGGACAGGAACACTGAAGCTTTCTTT. Encoded protein: CASGLDRNTEAFF.

The chain joins TRBV18 to TRBJ2-2, with D tentatively TRBD1 (6 bases). This CDR3 comprises 16 residues. V was trimmed by 3 bases and J by 0 bases, leaving 11 bases between them. Germline CDR1 is KGHSH and CDR2 is LQKENI. CDR3 nucleotides: TGTGCCAGCTCACCCCCCGGGACAACGAACACCGGGGAGCTGTTTTTT. It encodes CASSPPGTTNTGELFF.

The chain combines TRBV6-2 or TRBV6-3 with TRBJ2-4, with 14 bases fitting TRBD2. V lost 5 bases and J lost 3; bases outside the gene matches: 15. The germline gives CDR1 MNHEY, CDR2 SVGEGT. The CDR3 consists of 20 residues. The CDR3: CASSPRLAGGPMQVKNIQYF. The DNA for the CDR3 is TGTGCCAGCAGTCCGAGACTAGCGGGGGGGCCTATGCAGGTCAAAAACATTCAGTACTTC.

This clone turned up a few times. The chain has TRBV6-2 or TRBV6-3 and TRBJ2-7; TRBD2 agrees at 8 bases. The V segment lost 6 bases and the J segment 0 bases; nucleotides outside the gene matches: 7. This CDR3 comprises 15 residues. The germline V gene has CDR1 MNHEY and CDR2 SVGEGT. The CDR3 reads CASSRTSPNSYEQYF. The CDR3 nucleotides are TGTGCCAGCAGCCGGACTAGCCCAAACTCCTACGAGCAGTACTTC.

The DNA of the CDR3 is TGTGCCAGCAGTCCCTCTCCGAAGGGGGCCAGAAATGAGCAGTTCTTC. Translated: CASSPSPKGARNEQFF. The chain is built from TRBV27 and TRBJ2-1; TRBD1 agrees at 7 bases. Germline V gives CDR1 MNHEY, CDR2 SMNVEV (reference sequence). The CDR3 loop spans 16 amino acids. V gave up 5 bases and J gave up 7 bases; unmatched junction bases: 14.

This clone was recorded a few times. The rearrangement uses TRBV4-1 and TRBJ1-5; D remains unclear. Germline V gives CDR1 MGHRA, CDR2 YSYEKL. The ends were cut back, 1 base at V and 4 bases at J, with 8 bases in the middle. This CDR3 is 14 amino acids long. The DNA of the CDR3 is TGCGCCAGCAGCCAAGTTGGAGGAAATCAGCCCCAGCATTTT. Its translation: CASSQVGGNQPQHF.

This clone is a singleton in its sample. The chain uses TRBV11-2 and TRBJ1-3; TRBD1 might be the D (6 bases). The CDR3 extends over 16 amino acids. Germline CDR1 and CDR2: SGHAT and FQNNGV. V was trimmed by 4 bases and J by 0 bases, leaving 13 bases between them. CDR3 in amino acids: CASSYQGMASGNTIYF. DNA of the CDR3: TGTGCCAGCAGCTATCAGGGGATGGCCTCTGGAAACACCATATATTTT.

J is TRBJ2-5 and V is TRBV29-1; 11 nucleotides agree with TRBD2. The CDR3 extends over 14 amino acids. Germline V lookup: CDR1 SQVTM, CDR2 ANQGSEA. V lost 1 base to trimming and J lost 3 bases; unmatched junction nucleotides: 1. The CDR3 DNA follows: TGCAGCGTTGAAGGACTAGCGGGAAAAGAGACCCAGTACTTC. Translation: CSVEGLAGKETQYF.

The chain has TRBV4-3 and TRBJ1-4; a possible D gene is TRBD1 (5 bases). Germline V lookup: CDR1 LGHNA, CDR2 YSLEER. This CDR3 has 15 residues. V lost 0 bases and J lost 4, with 9 bases in between. The CDR3 sequence: CASSQDGGINEKLFF. The CDR3, as DNA: TGCGCCAGCAGCCAAGATGGGGGGATTAATGAAAAACTGTTTTTT.

The chain is built from TRBV6-6 and TRBJ1-5; D call uncertain. Germline V gene data show CDR1 as MNHNY and CDR2 as SVGAGI (reference sequence). Trimming pared 6 bases from V and 4 bases from J, leaving 4 bases between. The CDR3 covers 11 residues. For the CDR3, the DNA is TGTGCCAGCAGGGAGAATCAGCCCCAGCATTTT. Translation gives CASRENQPQHF.

This clone was detected once. The chain recombines TRBV19 with TRBJ2-1; TRBD1 matches at 7 bases. Germline-derived CDR1 and CDR2 are LNHDA and SQIVND (reference sequence). V lost 8 bases, J lost 10 bases, and 11 bases stayed unmatched. The CDR3 totals 13 residues. CDR3 amino acids: CASSQDRSGEQFF. For the CDR3, the DNA is TGTGCCAGTTCTCAGGACAGGTCAGGCGAGCAGTTCTTC. The whole variable domain, remainder taken from reference TRBV19 and TRBJ2-1, is DGGITQSPKYLFRKEGQNVTLSCEQNLNHDAMYWYRQDPGQGLRLIYYSQIVNDFQKGDIAEGYSVSREKKESFPLTVTSAQKNPTAFYLCASSQDRSGEQFFGPGTRLTVL.

The chain uses TRBV7-2 and TRBJ1-3; 8 nucleotides line up with TRBD1. Germline CDR1 SGHTA, CDR2 FQGNSA. This CDR3 comprises 16 residues. J was trimmed by 0 bases and V by 6 bases; bases with no gene match: 7. For the CDR3, the DNA is TGTGCCAGCAGAAAACAGGGGGATCACTCTGGAAACACCATATATTTT. Translated: CASRKQGDHSGNTIYF.

CDR3 protein: CASRRQQGAGNQPQHF. CDR3 DNA: TGTGCCAGCAGACGGCAACAGGGGGCTGGAAATCAGCCCCAGCATTTT. V and J are TRBV5-6 and TRBJ1-5; the match to TRBD1 covers 9 bases. The CDR3 covers 16 residues. J was trimmed by 4 bases and V by 5 bases; bases with no gene match: 10. Looked up from germline, CDR1 is SGHDT and CDR2 is YYEEEE.

V is TRBV6-5 and J is TRBJ1-1, with a possible D match to TRBD1 (6 bases). This CDR3 has 14 amino acids. Trimming pared 7 bases from V and 0 bases from J, leaving 12 bases between. From germline, CDR1 is MNHEY and CDR2 SVGAGI. CDR3: CASKQRGMNTEAFF. The CDR3 DNA sequence: TGTGCCAGCAAACAGAGGGGGATGAACACTGAAGCTTTCTTT.

This clone was detected once. The J gene is TRBJ2-7, the V gene TRBV20-1; D is possibly TRBD2 (6 bases). CDR1 and CDR2 from the germline V gene are DFQATT and SNEGSKA (reference sequence). The CDR3 sequence is 13 residues long. V was shortened by 3 bases and J by 8 bases, with 17 bases between the two germline ends. In DNA form, the CDR3 reads TGCAGTGCTAGTTTGGGGCGGGATACCAAGCAGTACTTC. It translates to CSASLGRDTKQYF.

The chain combines TRBV7-2 with TRBJ1-5; unclear D gene. The V gene's germline CDR1 is SGHTA and CDR2 FQGNSA. This CDR3 region has 13 residues. Deletions cut 4 bases from V and 4 bases from J, with 8 bases between. Here the CDR3 reads CASSSDYNQPQHF. The CDR3 DNA follows: TGTGCCAGCAGCTCTGACTATAATCAGCCCCAGCATTTT.